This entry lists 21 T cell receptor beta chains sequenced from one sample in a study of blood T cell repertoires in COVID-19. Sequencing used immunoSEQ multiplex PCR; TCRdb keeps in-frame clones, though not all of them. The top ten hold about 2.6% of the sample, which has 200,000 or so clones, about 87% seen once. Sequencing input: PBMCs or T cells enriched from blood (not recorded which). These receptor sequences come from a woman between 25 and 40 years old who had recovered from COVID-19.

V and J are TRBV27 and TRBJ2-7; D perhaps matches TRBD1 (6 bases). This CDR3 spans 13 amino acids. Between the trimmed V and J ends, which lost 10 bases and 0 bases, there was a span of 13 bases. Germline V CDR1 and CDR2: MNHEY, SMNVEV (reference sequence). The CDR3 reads CAIGDTDSYEQYF. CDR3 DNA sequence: TGTGCCATTGGGGACACTGACTCCTACGAGCAGTACTTC.

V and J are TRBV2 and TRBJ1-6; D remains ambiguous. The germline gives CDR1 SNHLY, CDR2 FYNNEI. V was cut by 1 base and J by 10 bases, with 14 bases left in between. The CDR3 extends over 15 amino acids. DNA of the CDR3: TGTGCCAGCAGTGAAGAAACAGAAACAATGTCACCCCTCCACTTT. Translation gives CASSEETETMSPLHF.

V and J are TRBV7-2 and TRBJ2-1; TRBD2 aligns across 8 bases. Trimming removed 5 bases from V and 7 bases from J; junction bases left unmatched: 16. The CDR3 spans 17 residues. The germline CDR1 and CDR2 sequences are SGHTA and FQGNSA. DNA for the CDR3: TGTGCCAGCAGCCTGACACGCCGGGGGGGCCCGGGAAATGAGCAGTTCTTC. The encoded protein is CASSLTRRGGPGNEQFF.

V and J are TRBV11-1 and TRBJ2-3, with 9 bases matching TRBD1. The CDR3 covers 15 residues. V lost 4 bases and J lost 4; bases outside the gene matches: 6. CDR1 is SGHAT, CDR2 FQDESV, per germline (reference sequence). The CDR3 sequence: CASSSRDRAADTQYF. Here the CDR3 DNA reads TGTGCCAGCAGCTCTCGGGACAGGGCCGCAGATACGCAGTATTTT.

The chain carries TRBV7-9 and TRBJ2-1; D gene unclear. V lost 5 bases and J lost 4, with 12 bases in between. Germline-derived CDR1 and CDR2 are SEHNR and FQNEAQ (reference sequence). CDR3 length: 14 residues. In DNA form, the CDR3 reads TGTGCCAGCAGCCGCGATTTGAGTTACAATGAGCAGTTCTTC. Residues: CASSRDLSYNEQFF.

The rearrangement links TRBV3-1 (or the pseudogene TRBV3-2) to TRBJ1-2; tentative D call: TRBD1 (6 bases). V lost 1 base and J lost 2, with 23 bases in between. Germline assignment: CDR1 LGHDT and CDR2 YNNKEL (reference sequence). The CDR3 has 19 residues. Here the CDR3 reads CASSQVQPPGHPFNYGYTF. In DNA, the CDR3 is TGTGCCAGCAGCCAAGTTCAACCTCCGGGACATCCCTTCAACTATGGCTACACCTTC.

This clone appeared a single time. CDR3 nucleotide sequence: TGTGCCAGCAGCCAAGTACTAGCGGCTGACACCGGGGAGCTGTTTTTT. It specifies CASSQVLAADTGELFF. This sequence joins TRBV4-2 and TRBJ2-2; 8 nucleotides agree with TRBD2. The trim removed 1 base at V and 3 bases at J, leaving 4 bases unmatched. The CDR3 totals 16 residues. Per the germline V gene, CDR1 is LGHNA and CDR2 is YNFKEQ.

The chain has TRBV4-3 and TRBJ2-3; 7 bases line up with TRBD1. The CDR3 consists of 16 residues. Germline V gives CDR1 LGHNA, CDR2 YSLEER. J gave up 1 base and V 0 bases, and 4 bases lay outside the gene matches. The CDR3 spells CASSQDSTGGTDTQYF. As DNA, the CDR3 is TGCGCCAGCAGCCAAGATTCAACAGGGGGCACAGATACGCAGTATTTT.

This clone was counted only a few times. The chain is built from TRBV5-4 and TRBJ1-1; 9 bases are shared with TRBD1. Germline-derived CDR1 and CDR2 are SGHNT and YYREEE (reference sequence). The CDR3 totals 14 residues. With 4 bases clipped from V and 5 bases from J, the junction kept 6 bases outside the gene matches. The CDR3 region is CASSRNRGRTEAFF. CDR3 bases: TGTGCCAGCAGCCGAAACAGGGGGCGGACTGAAGCTTTCTTT. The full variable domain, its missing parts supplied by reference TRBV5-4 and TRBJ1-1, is ETGVTQSPTHLIKTRGQQVTLRCSSQSGHNTVSWYQQALGQGPQFIFQYYREEENGRGNFPPRFSGLQFPNYSSELNVNALELDDSALYLCASSRNRGRTEAFFGQGTRLTVV.

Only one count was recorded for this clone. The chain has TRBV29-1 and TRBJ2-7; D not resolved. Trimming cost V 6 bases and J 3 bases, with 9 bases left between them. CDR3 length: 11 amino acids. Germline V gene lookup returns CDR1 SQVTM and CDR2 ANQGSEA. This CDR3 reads CSVGSIYEQYF. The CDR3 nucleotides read TGCAGCGTCGGTAGTATCTACGAGCAGTACTTC.

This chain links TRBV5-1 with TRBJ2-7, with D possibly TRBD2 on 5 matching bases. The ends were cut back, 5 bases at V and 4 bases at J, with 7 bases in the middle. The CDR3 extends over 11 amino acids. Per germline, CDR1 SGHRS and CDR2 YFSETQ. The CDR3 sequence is CASSRGYEQYF. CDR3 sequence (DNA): TGCGCCAGCAGTCGAGGGTACGAGCAGTACTTC.

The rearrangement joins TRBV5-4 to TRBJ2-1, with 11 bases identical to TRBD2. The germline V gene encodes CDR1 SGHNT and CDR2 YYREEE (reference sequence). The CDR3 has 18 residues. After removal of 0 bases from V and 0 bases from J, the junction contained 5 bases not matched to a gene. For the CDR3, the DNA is TGTGCCAGCAGCTTGGGGACTAGCGGGTCGATCTCCTACAATGAGCAGTTCTTC. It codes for CASSLGTSGSISYNEQFF.

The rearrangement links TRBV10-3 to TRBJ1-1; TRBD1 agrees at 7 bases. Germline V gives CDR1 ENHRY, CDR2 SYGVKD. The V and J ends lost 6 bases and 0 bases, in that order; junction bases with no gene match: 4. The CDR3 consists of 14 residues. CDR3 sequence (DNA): TGTGCCATCAGGCCGACAGGGATGAACACTGAAGCTTTCTTT. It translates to CAIRPTGMNTEAFF.

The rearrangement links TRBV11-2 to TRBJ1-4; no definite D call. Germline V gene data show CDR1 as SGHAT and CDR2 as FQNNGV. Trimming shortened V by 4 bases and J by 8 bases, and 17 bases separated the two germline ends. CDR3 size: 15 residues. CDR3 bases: TGTGCCAGCAGCTACACCGGGAGTCGAGGGGAAAAACTGTTTTTT. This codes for CASSYTGSRGEKLFF. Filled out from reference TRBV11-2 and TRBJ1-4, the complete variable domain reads EAGVAQSPRYKIIEKRQSVAFWCNPISGHATLYWYQQILGQGPKLLIQFQNNGVVDDSQLPKDRFSAERLKGVDSTLKIQPAKLEDSAVYLCASSYTGSRGEKLFFGSGTQLSVL.

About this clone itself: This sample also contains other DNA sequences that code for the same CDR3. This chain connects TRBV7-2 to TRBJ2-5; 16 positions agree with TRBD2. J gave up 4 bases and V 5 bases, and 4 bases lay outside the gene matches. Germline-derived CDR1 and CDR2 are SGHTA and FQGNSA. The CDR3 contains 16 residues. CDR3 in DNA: TGTGCCAGCAGCCCGGGACTAGCGGGGGGGCTAGAGACCCAGTACTTC. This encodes CASSPGLAGGLETQYF.

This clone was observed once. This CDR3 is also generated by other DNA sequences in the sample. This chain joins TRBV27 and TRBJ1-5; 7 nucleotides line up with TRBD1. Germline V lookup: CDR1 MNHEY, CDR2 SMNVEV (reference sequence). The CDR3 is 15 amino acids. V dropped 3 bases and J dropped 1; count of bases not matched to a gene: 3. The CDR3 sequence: CASSLTGNSNQPQHF. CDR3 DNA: TGTGCCAGCAGTTTGACAGGGAACAGCAATCAGCCCCAGCATTTT.

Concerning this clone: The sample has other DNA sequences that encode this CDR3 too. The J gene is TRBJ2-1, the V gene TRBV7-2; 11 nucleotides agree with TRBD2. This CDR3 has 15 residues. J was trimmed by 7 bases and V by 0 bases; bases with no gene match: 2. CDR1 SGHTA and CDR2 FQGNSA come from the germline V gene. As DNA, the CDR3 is TGTGCCAGCAGCTTAGCGACTAGCGGGGTTAATGAGCAGTTCTTC. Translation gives CASSLATSGVNEQFF.

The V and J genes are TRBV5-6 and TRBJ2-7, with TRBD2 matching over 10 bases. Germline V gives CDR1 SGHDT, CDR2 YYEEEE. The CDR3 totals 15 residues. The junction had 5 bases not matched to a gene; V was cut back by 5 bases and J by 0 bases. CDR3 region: CASRNLAGASYEQYF. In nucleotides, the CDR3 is TGTGCCAGCAGAAATCTAGCGGGGGCCTCCTACGAGCAGTACTTC.

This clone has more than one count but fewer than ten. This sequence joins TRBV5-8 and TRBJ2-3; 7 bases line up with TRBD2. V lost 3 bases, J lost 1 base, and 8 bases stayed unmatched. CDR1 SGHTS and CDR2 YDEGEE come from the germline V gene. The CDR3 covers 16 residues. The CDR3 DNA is TGTGCCAGCAGCTCCACCGGGGGGTATCGCACAGATACGCAGTATTTT. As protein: CASSSTGGYRTDTQYF.

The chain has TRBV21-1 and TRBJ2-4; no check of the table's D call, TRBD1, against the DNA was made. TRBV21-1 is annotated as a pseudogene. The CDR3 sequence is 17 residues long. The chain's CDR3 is CASSTRGQNLAKNIQYF. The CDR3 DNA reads TGTGCCAGCAGCACGAGGGGGCAGAACCTAGCCAAAAACATTCAGTACTTC.

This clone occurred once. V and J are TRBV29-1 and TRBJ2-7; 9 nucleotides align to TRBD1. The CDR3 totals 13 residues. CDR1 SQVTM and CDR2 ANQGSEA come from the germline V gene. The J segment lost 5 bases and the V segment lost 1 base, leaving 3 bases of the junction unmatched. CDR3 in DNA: TGCAGCGTTGAAGGGACAGGGGTGGACGAGCAGTACTTC. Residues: CSVEGTGVDEQYF.